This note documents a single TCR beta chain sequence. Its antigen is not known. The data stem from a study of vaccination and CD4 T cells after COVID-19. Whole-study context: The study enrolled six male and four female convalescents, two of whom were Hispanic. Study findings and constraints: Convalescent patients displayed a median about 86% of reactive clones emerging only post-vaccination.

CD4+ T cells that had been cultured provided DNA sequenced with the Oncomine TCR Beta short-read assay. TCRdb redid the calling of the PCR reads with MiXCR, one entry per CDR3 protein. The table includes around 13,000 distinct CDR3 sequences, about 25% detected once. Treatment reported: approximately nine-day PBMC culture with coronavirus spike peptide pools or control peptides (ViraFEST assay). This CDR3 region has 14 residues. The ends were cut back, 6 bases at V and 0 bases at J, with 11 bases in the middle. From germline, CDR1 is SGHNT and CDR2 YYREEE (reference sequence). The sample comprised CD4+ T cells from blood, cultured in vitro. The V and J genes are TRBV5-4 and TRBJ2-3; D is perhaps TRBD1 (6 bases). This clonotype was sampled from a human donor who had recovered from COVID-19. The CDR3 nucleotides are TGTGCCAGCACCCGGGACACCAGCACAGATACGCAGTATTTT. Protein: CASTRDTSTDTQYF.